A single sample is the source of the 9 T cell receptor beta chains below, sequenced in a study of graft-versus-host responses after intestinal transplantation. Their specific antigens are unknown. Method: immunoSEQ multiplex PCR; TCRdb's copy keeps in-frame clones and lacks some. The table records tens of thousands of clones, approximately 95% of them present only once. Sequences were derived from unstimulated CD8+ T cells sorted from spleen or lymph node cells, sampled before transplant. These receptors all come from a human donor who was the organ donor for an intestinal transplant.

The genes are TRBV9 and TRBJ1-1; no definite D call. This CDR3 spans 14 amino acids. The V gene's germline CDR1 is SGDLS and CDR2 YYNGEE. With 3 bases removed from V and 1 base from J, the gap between germline ends came to 10 bases. In nucleotides, the CDR3 is TGTGCCAGCAGCGCACCGACGGGGAACACTGAAGCTTTCTTT. It codes for CASSAPTGNTEAFF.

This CDR3 reads CASTRTRGESETQYF. The CDR3 DNA follows: TGTGCCAGCACGAGGACGCGGGGGGAGAGTGAGACCCAGTACTTC. The V call is TRBV27, the J call TRBJ2-5; 8 bases are shared with TRBD2. The CDR3 has 15 amino acids. Germline assignment: CDR1 MNHEY and CDR2 SMNVEV (reference sequence). V lost 7 bases and J lost 5; bases outside the gene matches: 12.

The V and J genes are TRBV4-2 and TRBJ2-7, with 8 positions matching TRBD2. V lost 0 bases and J lost 4; bases outside the gene matches: 8. This CDR3 is 16 amino acids long. Germline CDR1 is LGHNA and CDR2 is YNFKEQ. The CDR3 DNA follows: TGTGCCAGCAGCCAAGATCGGGGCGGGGGGCGATACGAGCAGTACTTC. It encodes CASSQDRGGGRYEQYF.

The rearrangement links TRBV12-5 to TRBJ2-7; D might be TRBD1 (5 bases). Germline CDR1 LGHNT, CDR2 FRNRAP. CDR3 length equals 12 residues. Trimming took off 7 bases at V and 2 bases at J, with 9 bases between the two ends. The CDR3 region is CASAEDTYEQYF. The CDR3 coding sequence is TGTGCTAGTGCCGAGGACACCTACGAGCAGTACTTC.

CDR3 sequence: CASSEKLLAGGRETQYF. CDR3 bases: TGCGCCAGCAGCGAGAAGCTACTAGCGGGGGGGCGGGAGACCCAGTACTTC. The gene calls are TRBV4-3 and TRBJ2-5, with 13 bases identical to TRBD2. Looked up from germline, CDR1 is LGHNA and CDR2 is YSLEER. J gave up 5 bases and V 5 bases, and 11 bases lay outside the gene matches. CDR3 length: 17 residues.

This rearrangement joins TRBV2 to TRBJ1-1; possible D gene TRBD1, 6 bases. V was pared by 8 bases and J by 11 bases, with 21 bases between. Germline lookup yields CDR1 SNHLY and CDR2 FYNNEI. The CDR3 spans 13 residues. CDR3 in DNA: TGTGCCAGCCCCCAAAAGGGGGAGGTGGCGGCTTTCTTT. Its translation: CASPQKGEVAAFF.

This clone came up once. The chain has TRBV14 and TRBJ2-1; D is unresolved. Germline V gene data show CDR1 as SGHDN and CDR2 as FVKESK. The V and J ends lost 2 bases and 11 bases respectively, with 10 bases between them. The CDR3 consists of 12 residues. The CDR3 DNA reads as TGTGCCAGCAGCCAAAATTACGAGAAGCAGTTCTTC. Protein sequence: CASSQNYEKQFF.

The V and J genes are TRBV7-9 and TRBJ2-5, with a weak D call TRBD2 (6 bases). This CDR3 is built from 16 residues. V shed 1 base and J shed 5 bases, with 17 bases lying between them. Germline CDR1 and CDR2: SEHNR and FQNEAQ (reference sequence). Here the CDR3 DNA reads TGTGCCAGCAGCTTAGTCACTAGCCGGAGTGGGGAGACCCAGTACTTC. Amino acid sequence: CASSLVTSRSGETQYF.

This chain uses TRBV7-9 with TRBJ1-1; D unclear. Trimming stripped 5 bases from V and 1 base from J, with 11 bases between. The CDR3 extends over 14 amino acids. The germline V gene encodes CDR1 SEHNR and CDR2 FQNEAQ (reference sequence). This CDR3 reads CASSQDPTNTEAFF. DNA for the CDR3: TGTGCCAGCAGCCAAGATCCTACGAACACTGAAGCTTTCTTT.